These T cell receptor beta chains were read from a single sample in a study of shared clonotypes between healthy human individuals. Profiling relied on immunoSEQ multiplex PCR, and the TCRdb table lists in-frame clones only, not all of them. The repertoire has 2,100,000 or so clones, more than 90% of them found once; the top ten carry 0.1% to 0.15%. The sample consisted of naive CD4+ T cells sorted from blood. These receptors were collected from a man between 18 and 35 years old in good health. Both conserved end residues are part of each CDR3. D genes are given only for firm matches. Clone size, where shown, is once, few, many, or a class for clones that have expanded.

j_call,v_call,clone_size,d_call,cdr3_nt,cdr3_aa
TRBJ1-2,TRBV5-4,NA,NA,TGTGCCAGCAGCTTTGGGGAGAGGTGGAACTATGGCTACACCTTC,CASSFGERWNYGYTF
TRBJ2-3,TRBV7-9,NA,TRBD1,TGTGCCAGCAGCCGCAAGGGGGACAGCGCAACTAGCACAGATACGCAGTATTTT,CASSRKGDSATSTDTQYF
TRBJ1-5,TRBV19,NA,TRBD1,TGTGCCAGTAGTTGGGGACAGGGGTACGGGAAATATGGCAATCAGCCCCAGCATTTT,CASSWGQGYGKYGNQPQHF
TRBJ2-7,TRBV6-1,NA,NA,TGTGCCAGCAAGAGGGAACGAGACGAGCAGTACTTC,CASKRERDEQYF
TRBJ1-5,TRBV6-1,NA,NA,TGTGCCAGCAGTGAAATGGGGGGACAGCCCCAGCATTTT,CASSEMGGQPQHF
TRBJ1-3,TRBV7-3,once,NA,TGTGCCAGCAGCCGATCTACAGGGTCTGGAAACACCATATATTTT,CASSRSTGSGNTIYF
TRBJ1-1,TRBV13,NA,NA,TGTGCCAGCAGCTTAGAGGGCAGGTGGAACACTGAAGCTTTCTTT,CASSLEGRWNTEAFF
TRBJ2-5,TRBV28,NA,TRBD2,TGTGCCAGCAGTCCTAGCGGGAGATGGTTGGAGACCCAGTACTTC,CASSPSGRWLETQYF
TRBJ2-7,TRBV30,NA,TRBD1,TGTGCCTGGAGTGTTTCCGGGACAGGGGTTTACGAGCAGTACTTC,CAWSVSGTGVYEQYF
TRBJ2-1,TRBV15,NA,NA,TGTGCCACCAGCAGAGATAAGGGACCCGGCGGCAATGAGCAGTTCTTC,CATSRDKGPGGNEQFF
TRBJ2-7,TRBV6-5,NA,NA,TGTGCCAGCAGATCCTACAGGGACTACGAGCAGTACTTC,CASRSYRDYEQYF
TRBJ2-2,TRBV5-4,NA,TRBD1,TGTGCCAGCAGCCTGGGACAGGGGGGCACCGGGGAGCTGTTTTTT,CASSLGQGGTGELFF
TRBJ2-1,TRBV27,NA,TRBD2,TGTGCCAGCAGTTTTAATATGGGTGCGGGAGGAGGTGAGCAGTTCTTC,CASSFNMGAGGGEQFF
TRBJ1-6,TRBV27,few,NA,TGTGCCAGCAGTCCCGGACCCGGTTCACCCCTCCACTTT,CASSPGPGSPLHF
TRBJ1-5,TRBV18,NA,NA,TGTGCCAGCTCACCGGGACGGCTCAATCAGCCCCAGCATTTT,CASSPGRLNQPQHF
TRBJ1-2,TRBV5-1,NA,TRBD1,TGCGCCAGCAGCTTACATGGACAGGGGGTCGGCTACACCTTC,CASSLHGQGVGYTF
TRBJ1-2,TRBV5-1,NA,NA,TGCGCCAGCAGCTCCACATTAAACTATGGCTACACCTTC,CASSSTLNYGYTF
TRBJ1-2,TRBV2,NA,NA,TGTGCCAGCAGTGAAGAGGGGAACTATGGCTACACCTTC,CASSEEGNYGYTF
TRBJ2-7,TRBV5-1,NA,NA,TGCGCCAGCAGCCTCGCCTCGGGGTCCCCCTACGAGCAGTACTTC,CASSLASGSPYEQYF
TRBJ2-2,TRBV29-1,once,NA,TGCAGCGGCCAGGGTACAAACACCGGGGAGCTGTTTTTT,CSGQGTNTGELFF
TRBJ1-1,TRBV6-1,NA,TRBD1,TGTGCCAGCAGTTCCGACAGGGACACTGAAGCTTTCTTT,CASSSDRDTEAFF
TRBJ1-2,TRBV29-1,once,NA,TGCAGCGCCTCTACAGAGAACTATGGCTACACCTTC,CSASTENYGYTF
TRBJ2-3,TRBV18,once,TRBD2,TGTGCCAGCTCACCACCGGGGCGGGGGAGGACTGAAGACACAGATACGCAGTATTTT,CASSPPGRGRTEDTDTQYF
TRBJ2-5,TRBV7-2,NA,NA,TGTGCCAGCAGGCCGACCGGGACTGAGGGGACCCAGTACTTC,CASRPTGTEGTQYF
TRBJ1-2,TRBV7-6,NA,NA,TGTGCCAGCAGCGTACAGGGATGGGGGGATGGCTACACCTTC,CASSVQGWGDGYTF
TRBJ2-1,TRBV6-5,NA,NA,TGTGCCAGCAGAAGTGGACAGTACAATGAGCAGTTCTTC,CASRSGQYNEQFF
TRBJ2-1,TRBV5-1,NA,NA,TGCGCCAGCAGCTTCACCTCCTTGACTAGAAGCAATGAGCAGTTCTTC,CASSFTSLTRSNEQFF
TRBJ1-5,TRBV28,NA,NA,TGTGCCAGCAGTTTATTCAGGGCGGATCAGCCCCAGCATTTT,CASSLFRADQPQHF
TRBJ2-3,TRBV7-9,NA,NA,TGTGCCAGCAGCAACCGGGACAAGAACACAGATACGCAGTATTTT,CASSNRDKNTDTQYF
TRBJ2-7,TRBV2,NA,NA,TGTGCCAGCAGTCTTGGGCTGTTCAGCGAGCAGTACTTC,CASSLGLFSEQYF
TRBJ1-1,TRBV27,NA,NA,TGTGCCAGCAGTTTATCCCCACAGACAGGTTCTGAAGCTTTCTTT,CASSLSPQTGSEAFF
TRBJ2-7,TRBV29-1,NA,NA,TGCAGCGTTGAGACAGGCCAATTCCACGAGCAGTACTTC,CSVETGQFHEQYF
TRBJ2-2,TRBV12-5,NA,TRBD2,TGTGCTAGTGGCCAGGCCGAGAAGCGGGGGGTAGACACCGGGGAGCTGTTTTTT,CASGQAEKRGVDTGELFF
TRBJ2-7,TRBV18,NA,TRBD1,TGTGCCAGCTCACCCGGGACAGGGACCTACGAGCAGTACTTC,CASSPGTGTYEQYF
TRBJ1-3,TRBV5-4,NA,NA,TGTGCCAGCAGCCCCCTGGGCCCCGGGTCGGACACCATATATTTT,CASSPLGPGSDTIYF
TRBJ2-7,TRBV2,NA,TRBD2,TGTGCCAGCAGTGAGGGGCGGGGGACCTACGAGCAGTACTTC,CASSEGRGTYEQYF
TRBJ2-7,TRBV30,NA,TRBD1,TGTGCCTGGAGTGTTCTCCGGACAGGGCTCTACGAGCAGTACTTC,CAWSVLRTGLYEQYF
TRBJ2-2,TRBV4-3,NA,NA,TGCGCCAGCAGCCAAGATAACGTCGGGACCCTCACCGGGGAGCTGTTTTTT,CASSQDNVGTLTGELFF
TRBJ1-1,TRBV6-6,NA,NA,TGTGCCAGCAGTCAAGTGAACACTGAAGCTTTCTTT,CASSQVNTEAFF
TRBJ2-3,TRBV19,NA,NA,TGTGCCAGTAGTCGCCTTGGGCCGGGGACCTCCTATACAGATACGCAGTATTTT,CASSRLGPGTSYTDTQYF
TRBJ2-3,TRBV27,NA,NA,TGTGCCAGCAGCAGCAGACAGCCGAGCACAGATACGCAGTATTTT,CASSSRQPSTDTQYF
TRBJ2-3,TRBV5-4,NA,TRBD2,TGTGCCAGCAGCTCCGGGACTAGCGCAGATACGCAGTATTTT,CASSSGTSADTQYF
TRBJ1-1,TRBV5-6,NA,NA,TGTGCCAGCAGCTTGGGACGGGGTCCTGAAGCTTTCTTT,CASSLGRGPEAFF
TRBJ1-1,TRBV7-9,NA,NA,TGTGCCAGCAGCTTAACCGGATTGAACACTGAAGCTTTCTTT,CASSLTGLNTEAFF
TRBJ2-7,TRBV5-5,NA,NA,TGTGCCAGCAGGGCGAGGAGTGATGGGTTCGAGCAGTACTTC,CASRARSDGFEQYF
TRBJ2-7,TRBV7-2,NA,TRBD2,TGTGCCAGCAGCCTTACTAGCGGGGGCTCCTACGAGCAGTACTTC,CASSLTSGGSYEQYF
TRBJ1-3,TRBV15,NA,NA,TGTGCCACCAGCAGAGGGGAATCTGGAAACACCATATATTTT,CATSRGESGNTIYF
TRBJ2-5,TRBV2,few,TRBD1,TGTGCCAGCAGGCCCGGGACAGGAGGCCAAGAGACCCAGTACTTC,CASRPGTGGQETQYF
TRBJ2-1,TRBV10-2,NA,NA,TGCGCCAGCAGTGAGTTCCAGCACAATGAGCAGTTCTTC,CASSEFQHNEQFF
TRBJ2-3,TRBV7-8,NA,TRBD2,TGTGCCAGCAGCTCAGGGGCTAGCGGGGGGGCTGATACGCAGTATTTT,CASSSGASGGADTQYF
TRBJ2-5,TRBV2,NA,NA,TGTGCCAGCAGTGAAGGATTGGCGGGTTATCAGGAGACCCAGTACTTC,CASSEGLAGYQETQYF
TRBJ1-2,TRBV30,NA,NA,TGTGCCTTACAGGGCCTCTATGGCTACACCTTC,CALQGLYGYTF
TRBJ2-2,TRBV5-1,NA,TRBD1,TGCGCCAGCAGCAAGGGACAGTCGTACACCGGGGAGCTGTTTTTT,CASSKGQSYTGELFF